One and the same sample provided the 14 T cell receptor beta chains below, sequenced in a study of metastatic and nonmetastatic thyroid tumors. All patients were treatment-naive before thyroid surgery. TCRdb re-called clones from the PCR reads using MiXCR. The data contain about 20,000 clones, approximately 22% of them seen just once; the ten biggest clones take up under 11%. Material for sequencing was tumor tissue. The receptors here all came from a male donor with papillary thyroid cancer or a benign thyroid nodule (not recorded which). Some clones in this sample may be carry-over from other donors' samples.

This clone was seen many times. The identical CDR3 is also encoded by other nucleotide sequences in the sample. This sequence joins TRBV20-1 and TRBJ1-1; the D gene is possibly TRBD1 (6 bases). The germline V and J ends were trimmed by 4 bases and 2 bases, with 11 bases remaining between them. CDR1 DFQATT and CDR2 SNEGSKA come from the germline V gene (reference sequence). The CDR3 is made up of 13 amino acids. As DNA, the CDR3 is TGCAGTGCTATAACGGGGGGCAACACTGAAGCTTTCTTT. Its translation is CSAITGGNTEAFF.

This clone was found many times. The rearrangement joins TRBV20-1 to TRBJ1-2; perhaps TRBD1 as D (5 bases). The CDR3 spans 15 residues. The germline gives CDR1 DFQATT, CDR2 SNEGSKA (reference sequence). The V and J ends lost 6 bases and 3 bases respectively, with 20 bases between them. The CDR3 nucleotides are TGCAGTGCCATTGGGACCGCTACCCGGGACTATGGCTACACCTTC. It yields the protein CSAIGTATRDYGYTF.

By its share, this clone is medium-sized. The chain uses TRBV27 and TRBJ2-7, with 11 bases fitting TRBD2. The CDR3 is 16 residues long. J gave up 4 bases and V 0 bases, and 5 bases lay outside the gene matches. Germline V gene sequence: CDR1 MNHEY, CDR2 SMNVEV (reference sequence). The CDR3 bases are TGTGCCAGCAGTTTATCGAGTCTAGCGGGAGGTTACGAGCAGTACTTC. This codes for CASSLSSLAGGYEQYF.

Turning to this clone: The junction departs from germline at one end; a sequencing error may be responsible. This rearrangement joins TRBV6-2 or TRBV6-3 to TRBJ2-3; 8 nucleotides agree with TRBD1. The germline CDR1 and CDR2 sequences are MNHEY and SVGEGT. The CDR3 consists of 13 residues. This chain's CDR3 is CASRFTQGDTQSF. CDR3 sequence (DNA): TGTGCCAGCCGCTTTACACAGGGGGATACGCAGTCTTTT.

This clone showed up many times. The rearrangement links TRBV27 to TRBJ2-2; perhaps TRBD2 as D (6 bases). The length of the CDR3 is 17 residues. V lost 0 bases and J lost 6, with 17 bases in between. Germline CDR1 and CDR2: MNHEY and SMNVEV (reference sequence). The CDR3 DNA is TGTGCCAGCAGTTTATCGTGGGGGGTTCCATTATCCGGGGAGCTGTTTTTT. Amino acid sequence: CASSLSWGVPLSGELFF.

By proportion, this clone is medium-sized. The chain carries TRBV11-2 and TRBJ2-3, with 7 nucleotides matching TRBD1. The J segment lost 4 bases and the V segment lost 3 bases, leaving 7 bases of the junction unmatched. Germline lookup yields CDR1 SGHAT and CDR2 FQNNGV. This CDR3 contains 15 residues. The CDR3 reads CASSFLTGVADTQYF. In DNA, the CDR3 is TGTGCCAGCAGCTTCTTAACAGGGGTTGCAGATACGCAGTATTTT.

The genes are TRBV28 and TRBJ2-2; perhaps TRBD1 as D (5 bases). The CDR3 consists of 19 residues. The V end lost 2 bases, the J end lost 1 base, and 20 bases lay between the germline ends. CDR1 MDHEN and CDR2 SYDVKM come from the germline V gene. CDR3 region: CASSLGFAGQRWNTGELFF. CDR3 in DNA: TGTGCCAGCAGTTTAGGATTCGCTGGACAAAGGTGGAACACCGGGGAGCTGTTTTTT.

Ten or more counts support this clone. The gene calls are TRBV28 and TRBJ1-1; unclear D gene. The CDR3 is 14 amino acids. V lost 10 bases to trimming and J lost 1 base, with 16 bases between them. The V gene's germline CDR1 is MDHEN and CDR2 SYDVKM. Written as DNA, the CDR3 is TGTGCCACCTGTTCCCCCCCTACGAACACTGAAGCTTTCTTT. Its translation is CATCSPPTNTEAFF.

This clone has just a few counts. This sample also contains other DNA sequences that code for the same CDR3. This sequence joins TRBV2 and TRBJ2-4; TRBD2 matches 11 bases. The CDR3 has 16 residues. The J segment lost 6 bases and the V segment lost 6 bases, leaving 10 bases of the junction unmatched. Germline V CDR1 and CDR2: SNHLY, FYNNEI. CDR3: CASSPGALAGVNIQYF. The CDR3 region has the DNA TGTGCCAGCAGCCCCGGGGCACTAGCGGGAGTAAACATTCAGTACTTC.

This clone was found many times. The chain links TRBV5-4 to TRBJ2-7, with TRBD2 as a possible D gene (6 bases). CDR1 is SGHNT, CDR2 YYREEE, per germline (reference sequence). CDR3 length: 15 amino acids. V was pared by 4 bases and J by 3 bases, with 17 bases between. The CDR3 reads CASSRGTGEYYEQYF. CDR3 sequence (DNA): TGTGCCAGCAGCCGCGGGACCGGAGAGTACTACGAGCAGTACTTC.

This clone has a count of ten or more. This chain uses TRBV24-1 with TRBJ2-2, with TRBD1 matching 8 bases. Germline-derived CDR1 and CDR2 are KGHDR and SFDVKD. There are 16 residues in the CDR3. The ends lost 6 bases at V and 1 base at J; junction bases unmatched: 6. DNA for the CDR3: TGTGCCACCAGTTCGACCGGGACAGGGAACACCGGGGAGCTGTTTTTT. Its protein product is CATSSTGTGNTGELFF.

Ten or more counts support this clone. This chain links TRBV12-3 or TRBV12-4 with TRBJ1-5; possibly TRBD1 for D (6 bases). This CDR3 is 15 amino acids long. V lost 3 bases and J lost 4, with 13 bases in between. The CDR3 DNA reads as TGTGCCAGCAGTTTCGGGGGGGGCGGGAATCAGCCCCAGCATTTT. Translated, it gives CASSFGGGGNQPQHF.

V usage is TRBV20-1 and J usage is TRBJ1-2, with D unclear. This CDR3 spans 15 amino acids. Deletions cut 0 bases from V and 2 bases from J, with 13 bases between. Germline V gene data show CDR1 as DFQATT and CDR2 as SNEGSKA (reference sequence). The CDR3 sequence is CSARDPGTANYGYTF. The CDR3 DNA follows: TGCAGTGCTAGAGATCCAGGAACCGCGAACTATGGCTACACCTTC.

There are many counts of this clone. The chain couples TRBV3-1 to TRBJ1-1; weak D call: TRBD1 (5 bases). CDR3 length equals 15 residues. V was clipped by 6 bases and J by 6 bases, with 20 bases between them. The germline V gene encodes CDR1 LGHDT and CDR2 YNNKEL (reference sequence). The CDR3 nucleotides are TGTGCCAGCAGTAACCCCGGCCTCCAAGGGGCTGAAGCTTTCTTT. It yields the protein CASSNPGLQGAEAFF.